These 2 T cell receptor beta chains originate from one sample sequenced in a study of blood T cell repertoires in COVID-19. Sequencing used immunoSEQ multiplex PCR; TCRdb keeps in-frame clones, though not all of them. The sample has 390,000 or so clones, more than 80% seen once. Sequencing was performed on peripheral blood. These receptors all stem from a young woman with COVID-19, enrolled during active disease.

CDR3: CASSYSGGGAGEQFF. CDR3 DNA: TGTGCCAGCAGTTACTCGGGCGGGGGGGCCGGTGAGCAGTTCTTC. V and J are TRBV6-6 and TRBJ2-1; the match to TRBD2 covers 9 bases. CDR1 is MNHNY and CDR2 is SVGAGI in the germline V gene (reference sequence). Trimming took 0 bases from V and 9 from J; bases not matched to a gene: 6. The CDR3 consists of 15 residues.

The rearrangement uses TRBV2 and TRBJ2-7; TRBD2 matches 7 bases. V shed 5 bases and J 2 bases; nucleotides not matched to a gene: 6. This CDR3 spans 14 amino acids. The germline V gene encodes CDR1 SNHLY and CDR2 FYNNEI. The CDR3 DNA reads TGTGCCAGCAGTCCGGGACTACCGGCCTACGAGCAGTACGTC. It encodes CASSPGLPAYEQYV.